This T cell receptor (beta chain) was observed in a study of shared clonotypes between healthy human individuals (TCRdb year 2020). Regarding the complete study: A few men and a couple of women, aged 18 to 49 years, made up the cohort. To increase sequencing depth and limit assay-specific biases, different laboratories used diverse techniques to prepare libraries and sequence TCR repertoires. Each donor's leukapheresis produced roughly between roughly 0.85 and 9.5 billion PBMCs. To estimate repertoire size and how much clonotype sharing occurs between individuals, the study deeply sequenced the blood TCR repertoires of five healthy adults. Per donor, three plates each were used for CD4 naive and CD4 memory, two for CD8 naive, and one for CD8 memory. General study outcomes and caveats: Because the study included a small number of donors, the genetic and exposure-history diversity represented was limited. About 5% of naive CD4, roughly 3.6% of naive CD8, 2.3% of memory CD4, and approximately 0.4% of memory CD8 clonotypes were shared across four donors. Sampling was limited to blood, and TCR repertoires in tissue likely differ from TCR repertoires in blood. Incomplete sequencing was indicated by rarefaction of sorted-subset datasets, despite the large sequencing depth. Naive subsets generally had larger estimated clonotype richness than memory subsets. Compared with non-shared clonotypes, the clonotypes found in all four sorted-subset donors had higher generation probabilities. Pairwise subsampling indicated that sequencing depth was expected to affect the degree of clonotype sharing among donors.

As for this clone: Its cognate antigen has yet to be identified. No much larger clone is present one base from it, and per-base qualities are unavailable.

From cysteine to phenylalanine, the CDR3 is 14 amino acids long. This entry keeps only the CDR3 DNA: 42 bases, framed from base 1. The V end loses 0 bases and the J end loses 7 bases, and a stretch of 11 bases separates them. CDR1 and CDR2 (SGDLS, YYNGEE) derive from the germline V gene. Using the deep immunoSEQ assay, TCR CDR3 regions were amplified from genomic DNA by multiplex PCR. Genomic DNA extracted from each cell subset was distributed evenly over all wells of several immunoSEQ 96-well plates, and each plate served as one replicate. Each replicate PCR for sorted subsets received about 210 ng genomic DNA, equal to tens of thousands of T cell genomes. The purified libraries were quantified using a Qubit 3.0 fluorometer, sized with a Bioanalyzer 2100, and then quantified again using the KAPA Library Quantification kit. Every immunoSEQ 96-well plate was sequenced on a separate single-read 150-cycle Illumina NextSeq 550 flow cell. In the original analysis: The immunoSEQ output contained only junctional sequences without quality scores, so filtering could not match that applied to full-length reads. Sequences were annotated with PyIR, a Python wrapper for IgBLAST v1.9, using IMGT germline references to assign V/J genes and CDR3. Reads were filtered out if the reads had weak V/J assignments (E-value above 1e-6), no CDR3, stop codons, out-of-frame junctions, or ambiguous translated residues. A V3J clonotype was defined by an identical inferred V gene, J gene, and CDR3 amino acid sequence. To compute the percentage overlap between repertoires, the number of shared unique clonotypes was divided by the size of the smaller repertoire. RTK rarefaction, the Chao1 estimator, and Recon v2.1 estimates of unobserved clonotypes were used to assess repertoire richness. Generation probabilities were computed with OLGA for all TCRbeta clonotypes obtained by the gDNA method from a few donors. TCRdb limited this immuneACCESS table to in-frame rearrangements with V and J called. A share of clones is missing; checked studies link under half to unresolved V genes, and the rest is unexplained. The V and J calls and clone size were taken over from that table, and D and trimming were inferred from the DNA. This sample has around 2,000,000 clones in its table, and 85% to 95% of those were observed once. 0.1% to 0.15% of the sample rests with the top ten.

The donors were healthy, HIV-negative adults who had no recently reported acute infections or vaccinations. Every donor was a Caucasian adult living in Nashville, Tennessee, USA. CD4+ T cells were enriched by magnetic negative selection; naive cells were then positively selected on CD45RA, and the negative fraction formed the memory subset. Blood was collected by leukapheresis, and PBMCs were isolated by Ficoll-Histopaque density gradient centrifugation and then cryopreserved in liquid nitrogen vapor phase. Analytical flow cytometry was used to check the purity and quantity of each magnetically sorted T cell population. Genomic DNA was isolated from each sorted fraction and quantified by UV absorbance on a Nanodrop 2000c.

The TCR comes from a man younger than 35 in good health. In this chain, TRBV9 is recombined with TRBJ2-1, and perhaps TRBD2 as D gene, on 5 matching bases. The sequencing input was naive CD4+ T cells sorted from blood. This sample's cell subset or site label indicates: CD45RA+ positively selected. The DNA sequence follows: TGTGCCAGCAGCGTAGCGCCGACGGGGAATGAGCAGTTCTTC. This is translated as CASSVAPTGNEQFF.